This TCR beta chain is drawn from a study of blood T cell repertoires in COVID-19 (dated by TCRdb to 2018 to 2021). For context, the study as a whole: Samples from collaborators originated in the United States, Italy and Spain and spanned both the acute and convalescent phases of COVID-19. The material from the prospective study consisted of cDNA or gDNA derived from T cells, B-cell-depleted T cells, or PBMCs. Deeply sampled blood TCRbeta repertoires from subjects exposed to, actively infected with, or recovered from COVID-19 were included in the dataset. The repertoires were released in a freely available public database intended as a resource for research on the immune response to SARS-CoV-2. Samples came from the ongoing ImmuneRACE study (first 160 participants) plus 1,254 subjects from 6 global collaborators. Nearly every sample came with metadata listing a de-identified subject ID, COVID-19 status, age in years and sex. Where available, HLA class I and class II types were obtained from metadata supplied by the sample provider rather than from assay-based typing.

TCRbeta CDR3 regions were amplified from genomic DNA by means of the immunoSEQ Assay, a bias-controlled multiplex PCR. In the paper's pipeline: Within the assay, amplification of reference gene primers was used to estimate how many nucleated cells each sample contained. To quantify the absolute abundance of each unique TCRbeta CDR3 rearrangement, sequence reads were collapsed and filtered. For each sample, productive Simpson clonality was calculated by taking the square root of Simpson's diversity index across productive rearrangements. TCRdb took this table from immuneACCESS and kept in-frame rearrangements with V and J called. Such tables lack part of the clones; where checked against another copy, unresolved V genes explain under half of the gap, and the rest is unexplained. V and J calls and clone size are copied from that table; D and trimming were computed from the DNA. In all, the sample holds about 190,000 clones, and 65% to 85% of those were seen once. The ten largest clonotypes hold 3% to 3.5% of the sample.

Findings and caveats that apply to the study as a whole: How much clinical and demographic metadata was included differed by source and by participant, and the metadata was provided uncurated.

For this clone: Its antigen is still unknown. One base away there is no much larger clone; base qualities are not given.

In the prospective study, participants were about 18 to 100 years old, resided in 25 or so geographic areas of the United States, and were enrolled through a virtual design. In the prospective study, cohorts were assigned on the basis of participant-reported clinical history obtained from a screening survey and a study questionnaire. For ImmuneRACE Cohort 3, a participant was defined as recovered based on two consecutive negative NP/OP PCR tests, clearance by a healthcare professional, or resolution of symptoms. Mobile phlebotomists in the prospective study collected whole blood, serum and a nasopharyngeal or oropharyngeal swab from every participant. Prospective study participants could optionally give additional blood draws and questionnaires over an approximately two-month period. Before DNA extraction, prospective study blood samples were shipped either frozen or at room temperature. The CDR3, from cysteine to phenylalanine, totals 17 residues. Solely the CDR3 DNA is kept, with 51 bases framed from the first base. V is pared back by 5 bases and J by 4 bases, with 23 bases lying between the germline termini. The germline V gene provides CDR1 MDHEN and CDR2 SYDVKM.

The chain is assembled from TRBV28 and TRBJ1-2; TRBD1 is a possible D gene, resting on 5 matching bases. Sequenced material: PBMCs or T cells enriched from blood (not recorded which). The TCR originated in a woman in her twenties or thirties who had recovered from COVID-19. The CDR3: CASSPTFFANGAYGYTF. In nucleotide form, the sequence is TGTGCCAGCAGTCCGACCTTTTTCGCGAATGGGGCCTATGGCTACACCTTC.